Each of the 2 T cell receptor beta chains below was sequenced from the same sample in a study of CD8+CD57+ T cells in acquired aplastic anemia. Individuals selected for sequencing had exhibited CD8+CD57+ cell expansion on flow cytometry. Genomic DNA acted as the template from which TCR beta VDJ combination and CDR3 sequence profiling were carried out. TCRdb re-called the reads through MiXCR, storing one row per CDR3 protein. The sample carries about 180,000 distinct CDR3 sequences, roughly 63% recorded once. The sample taken for sequencing was sorted CD4+, CD8+, or CD8+CD57+ T cells (not recorded which) from PBMCs. The receptor set was obtained from a human donor with aplastic anemia.

The chain couples TRBV5-1 to TRBJ1-2; tentatively, D is TRBD1 (6 bases). V lost 4 bases and J 1 base, leaving 8 bases between the germline ends. There are 13 residues in the CDR3. Germline V gives CDR1 SGHRS, CDR2 YFSETQ. The CDR3 nucleotides are TGCGCCAGCAGCCCGGACAGTAACTATGGCTACACCTTC. It translates to CASSPDSNYGYTF.

The table lists this clonotype with many counts. The chain recombines TRBV5-6 with TRBJ2-1; 8 nucleotides match TRBD1. The CDR3 is 14 amino acids. The germline V gene has CDR1 SGHDT and CDR2 YYEEEE. V was clipped by 0 bases and J by 5 bases; unmatched bases: 1. CDR3 loop: CASSLEDRDNEQFF. The CDR3 coding sequence is TGTGCCAGCAGCTTGGAGGACAGGGACAATGAGCAGTTCTTC.